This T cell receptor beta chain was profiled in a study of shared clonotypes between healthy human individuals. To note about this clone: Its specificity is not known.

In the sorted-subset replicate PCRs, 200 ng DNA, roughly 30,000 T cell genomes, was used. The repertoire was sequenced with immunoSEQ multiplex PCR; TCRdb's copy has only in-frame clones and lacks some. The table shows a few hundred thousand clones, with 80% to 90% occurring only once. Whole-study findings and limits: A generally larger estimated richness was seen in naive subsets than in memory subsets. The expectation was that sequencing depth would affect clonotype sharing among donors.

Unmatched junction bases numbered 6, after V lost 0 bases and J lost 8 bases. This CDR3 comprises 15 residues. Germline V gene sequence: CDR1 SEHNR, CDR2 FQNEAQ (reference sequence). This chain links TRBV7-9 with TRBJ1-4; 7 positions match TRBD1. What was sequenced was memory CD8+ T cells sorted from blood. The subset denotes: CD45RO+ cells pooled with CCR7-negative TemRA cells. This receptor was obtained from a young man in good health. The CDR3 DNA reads TGTGCCAGCAGCTTAGCGAGACAGGGCGAAGAAAAACTGTTTTTT. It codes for CASSLARQGEEKLFF.